In this sample, the clone carrying this T cell receptor (beta chain) turned up many times. Amplifying from RNA transcripts, the study obtained TCR beta CDR3 regions. The authors performed first-round RT-PCR with HTBI primers and then a second-round multiplex PCR. TCRdb re-analysed the multiplex PCR reads in MiXCR, keeping a single row per CDR3 protein. The sample shows more than 550,000 distinct CDR3 sequences, about two fifths of them seen only once. The sample belongs to a study of Graves' ophthalmopathy and Graves' hyperthyroidism. The CDR3 consists of 16 residues. V was clipped by 4 bases and J by 0 bases, with 12 bases between them. Germline V gives CDR1 MRHNA, CDR2 SNTAGT.

This receptor was taken from an adult man with Graves' ophthalmopathy. The sequenced material came from peripheral blood. This chain uses TRBV6-4 with TRBJ2-2; a weak D match, TRBD1 (5 bases). DNA of the CDR3: TGTGCCAGCAGTGCTAGTCCGGACACGAACACCGGGGAGCTGTTTTTT. Translating gives CASSASPDTNTGELFF.